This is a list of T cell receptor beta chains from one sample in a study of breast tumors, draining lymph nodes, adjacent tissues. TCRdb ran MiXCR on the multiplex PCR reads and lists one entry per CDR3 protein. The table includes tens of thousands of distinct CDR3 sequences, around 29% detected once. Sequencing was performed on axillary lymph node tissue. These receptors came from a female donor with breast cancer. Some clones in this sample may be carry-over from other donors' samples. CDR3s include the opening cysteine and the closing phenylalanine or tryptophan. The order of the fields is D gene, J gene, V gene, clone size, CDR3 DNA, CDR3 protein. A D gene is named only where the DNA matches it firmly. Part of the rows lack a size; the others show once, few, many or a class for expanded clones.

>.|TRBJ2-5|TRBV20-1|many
TGCAGTGCTAGTGGCAGCCAAGAGACCCAGTACTTC
CSASGSQETQYF
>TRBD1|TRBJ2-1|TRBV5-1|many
TGCGCCAGCAGGGGACAGGCGACGTTAAATGAGCAGTTCTTC
CASRGQATLNEQFF
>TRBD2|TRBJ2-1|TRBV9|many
TGTGCCAGCGGTGGGACTAGCGGGAAAGGGCAGTTCTTC
CASGGTSGKGQFF
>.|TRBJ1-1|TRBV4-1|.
TGCGCCAGCAGCCATCCTATCTCGGCTGAAGCTTTCTTT
CASSHPISAEAFF
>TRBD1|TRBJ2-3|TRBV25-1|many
TGTGCCAGCCAGGGGGCGCCGGGCACAGATACGCAGTATTTT
CASQGAPGTDTQYF
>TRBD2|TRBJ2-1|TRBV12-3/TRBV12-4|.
TGTGCCTGCAGGCTCGCGGGAGGGCCAGGTGAGCAGTTCTTC
CACRLAGGPGEQFF
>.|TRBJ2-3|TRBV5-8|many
TGTGCCAGCAGCTTGGGCCAGCATGACACAGATACGCAGTATTTT
CASSLGQHDTDTQYF
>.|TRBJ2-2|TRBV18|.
TGTGCCAGCTCACCACGTCGGACAGCTAACACCGGGGAGCTGTTTTTT
CASSPRRTANTGELFF
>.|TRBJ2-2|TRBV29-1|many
TGCAGCGCACAGGGCGTTGGCACCGGGGAGCTGTTTTTT
CSAQGVGTGELFF
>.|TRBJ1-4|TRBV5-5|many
TGTGCCAGCAGCTTGGGACCCGACATCAGGAGCGAAAAACTGTTTTTT
CASSLGPDIRSEKLFF
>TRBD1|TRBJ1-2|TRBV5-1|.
TGCGCCAGGGGGGGGACAGGGAACTATGGCTACACCTTC
CARGGTGNYGYTF
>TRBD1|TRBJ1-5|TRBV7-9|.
TGTGCCAGCAGCTTAGGAACCGGGAACAGGGGCCAAGAGCCCCAGCATTTT
CASSLGTGNRGQEPQHF
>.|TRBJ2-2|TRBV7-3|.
TGTGCCAGCAGCCCGCCGGGGCTAGCCGTCACCGGGGAGCTGTCTTTT
CASSPPGLAVTGELSF
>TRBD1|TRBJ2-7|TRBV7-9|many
TGTGCCAGCAGCTTAGTAGGACCCGGAGACAGGGCCTACGAGCAGTACTTC
CASSLVGPGDRAYEQYF
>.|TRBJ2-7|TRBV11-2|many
TGTGCCAGCAGCTTAGATGTTGCCTTCTACGAGCAGTACTTC
CASSLDVAFYEQYF
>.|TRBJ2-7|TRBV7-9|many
TGTGCCAGCAGCCTTGGGGTGGGGGTCGAGCAGTACTTC
CASSLGVGVEQYF